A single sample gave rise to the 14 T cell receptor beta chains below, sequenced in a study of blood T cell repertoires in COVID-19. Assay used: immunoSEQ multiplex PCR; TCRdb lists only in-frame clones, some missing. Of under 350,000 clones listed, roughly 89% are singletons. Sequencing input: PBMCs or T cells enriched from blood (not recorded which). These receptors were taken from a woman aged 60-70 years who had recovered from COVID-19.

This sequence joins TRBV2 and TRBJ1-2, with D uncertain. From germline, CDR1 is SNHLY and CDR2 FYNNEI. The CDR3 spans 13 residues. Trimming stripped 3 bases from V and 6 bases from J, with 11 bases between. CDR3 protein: CASSDFLRDGYTF. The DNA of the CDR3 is TGTGCCAGCAGTGATTTTCTCCGAGATGGCTACACCTTC.

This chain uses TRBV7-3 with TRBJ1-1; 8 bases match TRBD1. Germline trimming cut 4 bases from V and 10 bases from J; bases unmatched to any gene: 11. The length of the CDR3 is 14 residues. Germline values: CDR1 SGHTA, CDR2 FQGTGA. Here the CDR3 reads CASSSTGGVSGAFF. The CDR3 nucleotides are TGTGCCAGCAGCTCCACAGGGGGGGTTTCAGGAGCTTTCTTT. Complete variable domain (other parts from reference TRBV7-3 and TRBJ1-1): GAGVSQTPSNKVTEKGKYVELRCDPISGHTALYWYRQSLGQGPEFLIYFQGTGAADDSGLPNDRFFAVRPEGSVSTLKIQRTERGDSAVYLCASSSTGGVSGAFFGQGTRLTVV.

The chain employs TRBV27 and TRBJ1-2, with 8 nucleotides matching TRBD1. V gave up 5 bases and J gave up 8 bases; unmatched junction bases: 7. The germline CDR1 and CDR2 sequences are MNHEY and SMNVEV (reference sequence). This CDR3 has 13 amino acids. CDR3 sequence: CASSPRQGRGYTF. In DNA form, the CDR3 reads TGTGCCAGCAGTCCACGACAGGGGCGCGGCTACACCTTC.

The CDR3 bases are TGTGCCAGCAGTTATCTAGCGGGGGTGGGAGAGCAGTTCTTC. It encodes CASSYLAGVGEQFF. This sequence joins TRBV2 and TRBJ2-1, with TRBD2 identical over 10 bases. This CDR3 region has 14 residues. Germline V gene data show CDR1 as SNHLY and CDR2 as FYNNEI. V was pared by 5 bases and J by 10 bases, with 8 bases of the junction left unmatched.

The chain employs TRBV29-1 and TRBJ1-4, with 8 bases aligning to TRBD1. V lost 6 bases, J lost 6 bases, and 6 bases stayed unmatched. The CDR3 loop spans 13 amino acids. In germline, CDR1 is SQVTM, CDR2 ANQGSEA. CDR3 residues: CSVLPGQDEKLFF. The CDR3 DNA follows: TGCAGCGTCCTCCCGGGACAGGATGAAAAACTGTTTTTT.

The chain's CDR3 is CASSVYGSSYNEQFF. CDR3 nucleotide sequence: TGTGCCAGCAGCGTATACGGGAGCTCCTACAATGAGCAGTTCTTC. This chain connects TRBV9 to TRBJ2-1; TRBD2 might be the D (6 bases). CDR3 length equals 15 residues. The V end lost 1 base, the J end lost 0 bases, and 8 bases lay between the germline ends. Germline-derived CDR1 and CDR2 are SGDLS and YYNGEE.

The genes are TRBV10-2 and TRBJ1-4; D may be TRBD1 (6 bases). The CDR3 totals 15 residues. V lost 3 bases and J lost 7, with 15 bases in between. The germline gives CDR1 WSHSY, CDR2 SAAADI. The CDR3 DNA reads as TGCGCCAGCAGTGACGACCCAGGGGTGTTTGAAAAACTGTTTTTT. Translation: CASSDDPGVFEKLFF.

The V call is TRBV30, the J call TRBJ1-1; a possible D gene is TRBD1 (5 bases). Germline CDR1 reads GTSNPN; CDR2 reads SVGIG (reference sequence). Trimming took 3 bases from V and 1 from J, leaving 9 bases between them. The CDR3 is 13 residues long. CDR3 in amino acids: CAWRGGSNTEAFF. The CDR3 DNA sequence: TGTGCCTGGAGGGGGGGATCGAACACTGAAGCTTTCTTT.

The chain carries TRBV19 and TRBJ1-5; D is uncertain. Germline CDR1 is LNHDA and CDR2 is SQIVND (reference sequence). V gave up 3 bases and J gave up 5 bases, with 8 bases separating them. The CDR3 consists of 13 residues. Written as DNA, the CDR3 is TGTGCCAGTAGTATCCGATCGGATCAGCCCCAGCATTTT. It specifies CASSIRSDQPQHF.

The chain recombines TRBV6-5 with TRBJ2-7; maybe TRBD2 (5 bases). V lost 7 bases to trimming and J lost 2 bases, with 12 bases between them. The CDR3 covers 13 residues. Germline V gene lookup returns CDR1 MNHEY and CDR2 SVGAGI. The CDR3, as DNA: TGTGCCAGCACGGCCAGCGGAACCTACGAGCAGTACTTC. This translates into CASTASGTYEQYF.

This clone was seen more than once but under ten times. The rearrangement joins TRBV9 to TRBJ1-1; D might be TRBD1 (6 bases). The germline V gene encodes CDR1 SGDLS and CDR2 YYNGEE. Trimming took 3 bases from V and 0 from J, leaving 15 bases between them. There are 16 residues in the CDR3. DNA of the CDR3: TGTGCCAGCAGCGCAAAATTAGGGGGTCTGAACACTGAAGCTTTCTTT. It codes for CASSAKLGGLNTEAFF.

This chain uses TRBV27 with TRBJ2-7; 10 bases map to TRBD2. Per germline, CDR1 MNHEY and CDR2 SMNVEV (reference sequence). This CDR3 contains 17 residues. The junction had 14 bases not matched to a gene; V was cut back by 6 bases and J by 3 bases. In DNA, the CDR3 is TGTGCCAGCAGCCCAATTCTAGCGGGAGTCGTAGTCTACGAGCAGTACTTC. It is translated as CASSPILAGVVVYEQYF.

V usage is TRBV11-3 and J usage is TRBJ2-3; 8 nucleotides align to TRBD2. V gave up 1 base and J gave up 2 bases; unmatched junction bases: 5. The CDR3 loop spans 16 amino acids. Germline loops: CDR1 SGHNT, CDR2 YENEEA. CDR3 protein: CASSLGTSRPTDTQYF. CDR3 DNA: TGTGCCAGCAGCTTAGGGACTAGCAGACCCACAGATACGCAGTATTTT.

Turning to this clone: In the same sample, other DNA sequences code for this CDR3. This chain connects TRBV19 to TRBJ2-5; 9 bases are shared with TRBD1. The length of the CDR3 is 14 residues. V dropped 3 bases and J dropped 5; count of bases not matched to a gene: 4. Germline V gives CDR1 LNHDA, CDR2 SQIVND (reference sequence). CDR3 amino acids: CASSIRGQGETQYF. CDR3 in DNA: TGTGCCAGTAGTATTAGGGGACAGGGCGAGACCCAGTACTTC.